This T cell receptor beta chain was observed in a study of blood T cell repertoires in COVID-19 (dated by TCRdb to 2018 to 2020). Notes on the research overall: Collaborator samples came from the United States, Italy and Spain and covered acute and convalescent phases of COVID-19. Sample metadata almost always included a de-identified subject ID, COVID-19 status, age in years and sex. The samples were drawn from two sources: the first 160 participants of the ongoing ImmuneRACE study, and 1,254 subjects contributed by 6 global collaborators. The repertoires were released in a freely available public database intended as a resource for research on the immune response to SARS-CoV-2. Where available, HLA class I and class II types were taken from metadata supplied by the sample provider and were not determined by assay-based typing. Subjects who had been exposed to COVID-19, were actively infected with it, or had recovered from it provided the deeply sampled blood TCRbeta repertoires that made up the dataset. The prospective study material was composed of cDNA or gDNA derived from T cells, B-cell-depleted T cells, or PBMCs. Broad study findings and their caveats: The quantity of clinical and demographic metadata differed by source and by participant and was supplied without curation.

A note on this clone: What this receptor recognizes is not known. Base quality data are lacking; no much larger clone is found one base away.

TCRbeta CDR3 regions were amplified from genomic DNA by means of the immunoSEQ Assay, a bias-controlled multiplex PCR. As for the original processing: Within the assay, amplification of reference gene primers was used to estimate how many nucleated cells each sample contained. Sequence reads were collapsed and filtered to measure the absolute abundance of every unique TCRbeta CDR3 rearrangement. Productive Simpson clonality was computed per sample as the square root of Simpson's diversity index over productive rearrangements. Drawn from immuneACCESS, this table holds only the in-frame rearrangements with V and J called that TCRdb kept. Clones are partly lost; checked studies trace under half to an unresolved V gene and leave the rest unexplained. The D gene and trimming were derived from the DNA, and the V and J assignments and clone size from that table. This sample lists about 66,000 clones; around 84% were detected once. 6.9% of the sample belongs to the ten largest clones.

Each collaborating institution followed its own protocols to collect whole blood in K2EDTA tubes. Collaborator samples were shipped for TCRbeta analysis as frozen whole blood, isolated PBMCs, or DNA extracted from either sample type. Its CDR3 holds 17 amino acids, cysteine through phenylalanine. Only the CDR3 DNA is retained, 51 bases long and in frame from the first base. Reading the germline V gene gives CDR1 SGHVS and CDR2 FQNEAQ. V trim: 1 base; J trim: 2 bases; unmatched bases: 7. Sequencing was performed on peripheral blood. This clonotype was obtained from a man in his fifties or sixties with active COVID-19. The chain is assembled from TRBV7-8 and TRBJ2-3, with 9 bases in between that match TRBD2. The CDR3 amino acid sequence is: CASSLVSAGGHTDTQYF. The DNA reads TGTGCCAGCAGCTTAGTATCCGCGGGAGGGCACACAGATACGCAGTATTTT.